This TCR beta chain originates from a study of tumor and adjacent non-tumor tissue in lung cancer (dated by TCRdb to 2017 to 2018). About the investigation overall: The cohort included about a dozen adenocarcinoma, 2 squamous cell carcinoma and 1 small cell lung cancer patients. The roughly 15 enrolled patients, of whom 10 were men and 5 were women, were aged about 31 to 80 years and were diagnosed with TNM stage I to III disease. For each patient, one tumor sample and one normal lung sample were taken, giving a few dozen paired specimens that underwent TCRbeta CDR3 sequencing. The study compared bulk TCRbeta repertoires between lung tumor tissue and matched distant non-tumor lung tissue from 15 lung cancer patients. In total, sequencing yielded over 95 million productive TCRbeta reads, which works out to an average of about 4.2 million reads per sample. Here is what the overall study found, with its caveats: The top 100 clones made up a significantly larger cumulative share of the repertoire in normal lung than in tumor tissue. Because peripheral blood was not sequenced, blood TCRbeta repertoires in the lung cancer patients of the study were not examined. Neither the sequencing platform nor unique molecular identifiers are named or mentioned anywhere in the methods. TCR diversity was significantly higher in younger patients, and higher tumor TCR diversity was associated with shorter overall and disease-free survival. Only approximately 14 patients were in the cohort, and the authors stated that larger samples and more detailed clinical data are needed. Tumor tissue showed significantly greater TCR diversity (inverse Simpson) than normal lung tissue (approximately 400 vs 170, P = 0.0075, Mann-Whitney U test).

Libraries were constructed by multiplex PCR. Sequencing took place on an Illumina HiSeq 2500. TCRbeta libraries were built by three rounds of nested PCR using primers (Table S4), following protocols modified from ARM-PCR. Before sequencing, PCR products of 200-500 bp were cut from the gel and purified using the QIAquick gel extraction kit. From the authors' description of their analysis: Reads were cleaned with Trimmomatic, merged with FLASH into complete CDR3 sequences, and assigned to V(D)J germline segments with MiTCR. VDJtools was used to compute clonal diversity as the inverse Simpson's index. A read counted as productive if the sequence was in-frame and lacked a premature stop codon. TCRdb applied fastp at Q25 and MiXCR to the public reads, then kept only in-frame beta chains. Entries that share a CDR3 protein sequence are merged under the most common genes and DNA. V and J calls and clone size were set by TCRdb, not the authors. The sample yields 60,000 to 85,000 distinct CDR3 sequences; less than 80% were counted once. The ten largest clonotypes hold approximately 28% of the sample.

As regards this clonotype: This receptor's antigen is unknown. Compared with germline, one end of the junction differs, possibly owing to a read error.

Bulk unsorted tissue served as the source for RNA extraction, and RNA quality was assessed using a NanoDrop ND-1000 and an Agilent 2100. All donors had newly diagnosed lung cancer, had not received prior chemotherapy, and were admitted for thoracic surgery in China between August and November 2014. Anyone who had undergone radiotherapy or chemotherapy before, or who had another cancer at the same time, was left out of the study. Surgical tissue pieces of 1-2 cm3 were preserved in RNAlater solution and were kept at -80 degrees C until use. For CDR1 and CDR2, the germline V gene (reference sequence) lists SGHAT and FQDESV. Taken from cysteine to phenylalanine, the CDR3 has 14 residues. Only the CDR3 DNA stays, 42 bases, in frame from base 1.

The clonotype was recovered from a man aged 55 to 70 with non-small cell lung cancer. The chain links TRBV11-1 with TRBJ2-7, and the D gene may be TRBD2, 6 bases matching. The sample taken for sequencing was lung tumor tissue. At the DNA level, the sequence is TGTGCCAGCAGGCGGGTTAGGACTATCCACGAGCGGTACTTC. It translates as CASRRVRTIHERYF.